This T cell receptor beta chain was captured by sequencing in a study of shared clonotypes between healthy human individuals. Germline V gives CDR1 SGHRS, CDR2 YFSETQ. The CDR3 has 15 residues. Trimming took 1 base from V and 3 from J, leaving 14 bases between them. Per sorted-subset replicate PCR, input was 200 to 250 ng DNA, representing roughly 30,000 T cell genomes. TCRdb's table, derived via immunoSEQ multiplex PCR, lists solely in-frame clones and lacks some. The data contain a few million clones, approximately 93% of them singletons. The source is a man between 18 and 35 years old in good health. Some clones in this sample may be carry-over from other donors' samples. The chain couples TRBV5-1 to TRBJ2-7; possible D gene TRBD1, 6 bases. Input material: naive CD4+ T cells from PBMCs. Noted subset: CD45RA+ positively selected. CDR3 protein: CASSLNYRDHYEQYF. The CDR3 nucleotides read TGCGCCAGCAGCTTGAATTACAGGGACCACTACGAGCAGTACTTC.